This is a list of T cell receptor beta chains from one sample in a study of metastatic and nonmetastatic thyroid tumors. MiXCR re-clonotyped the PCR reads for TCRdb. The table lists about 52,000 clones, approximately 15% of them singletons, with around 3% in the top ten. The material sequenced was blood. These receptors originate from a female donor with papillary thyroid cancer or a benign thyroid nodule (not recorded which). Some clones in this sample may be carry-over from other donors' samples. CDR3s include the opening cysteine and the closing phenylalanine or tryptophan. The D gene is left open where the match is weak. Where a row states a size, it is once, few, many or the class of an expanded clone; other rows omit it.

J gene: TRBJ2-1; clone size: few; D gene: TRBD2; V gene: TRBV7-3; CDR3 DNA: TGTGCCAGCAGCCCCCTAGCGGGGGAACAGTTCTTC; CDR3 protein: CASSPLAGEQFF
J gene: TRBJ1-2; clone size: many; D gene: .; V gene: TRBV30; CDR3 DNA: TGTGCCTTAATAAACTTCAGGGATGGAAACTATGGCTACACCTTC; CDR3 protein: CALINFRDGNYGYTF
J gene: TRBJ1-4; clone size: many; D gene: .; V gene: TRBV28; CDR3 DNA: TGTGCCAGCAGCGACCGGGGGGCAACTAATGAAAAACTGTTTTTT; CDR3 protein: CASSDRGATNEKLFF
J gene: TRBJ2-7; clone size: few; D gene: .; V gene: TRBV6-5; CDR3 DNA: TGTGCCAGCAGTTACGCCTTTGGGGCGAACTACGAGCAGTACTTC; CDR3 protein: CASSYAFGANYEQYF
J gene: TRBJ1-2; clone size: many; D gene: .; V gene: TRBV28; CDR3 DNA: TGTGCCAGCACCCTATTGGTAGGCTATGGCTACACCTTC; CDR3 protein: CASTLLVGYGYTF
J gene: TRBJ2-4; clone size: many; D gene: TRBD2; V gene: TRBV10-3; CDR3 DNA: TGTGCCATCAGGGGAAGGAGGGCGGGGGTAGCCAAAAACATTCAGTACTTC; CDR3 protein: CAIRGRRAGVAKNIQYF
J gene: TRBJ2-5; clone size: many; D gene: TRBD2; V gene: TRBV10-3; CDR3 DNA: TGTGCCATCAGTGAGTCGGGGGCGGGAGGTAAAGAGACCCAGTACTTC; CDR3 protein: CAISESGAGGKETQYF
J gene: TRBJ2-3; clone size: many; D gene: TRBD2; V gene: TRBV20-1; CDR3 DNA: TGCAGTGCTAAGAGCCCGGGACTAGCGAGCACAGATACGCAGTATTTT; CDR3 protein: CSAKSPGLASTDTQYF
J gene: TRBJ1-2; clone size: many; D gene: TRBD1; V gene: TRBV10-3; CDR3 DNA: TGTGCCATCAGTAGACCGGGACAGGAGGAAATTGACACCTTC; CDR3 protein: CAISRPGQEEIDTF
J gene: TRBJ2-3; clone size: many; D gene: .; V gene: TRBV6-1; CDR3 DNA: TGTGCCAGCAGTCCCCCAGATGCTGCCGCTACGCAGTATTTT; CDR3 protein: CASSPPDAAATQYF
J gene: TRBJ2-3; clone size: many; D gene: .; V gene: TRBV7-2; CDR3 DNA: TGTGCCAGCACCCCCCCCACAGATACGCAGTATTTT; CDR3 protein: CASTPPTDTQYF
J gene: TRBJ1-3; clone size: many; D gene: TRBD1; V gene: TRBV15; CDR3 DNA: TGTGCCACCAGCAGAGATTGGGACAGGGCAGGAAACACCATATATTTT; CDR3 protein: CATSRDWDRAGNTIYF
J gene: TRBJ2-7; clone size: few; D gene: .; V gene: TRBV6-9; CDR3 DNA: TGTGCCAGCATTTCCGGAGAGCAGTACTTC; CDR3 protein: CASISGEQYF
J gene: TRBJ1-2; clone size: few; D gene: .; V gene: TRBV2; CDR3 DNA: TGTGCCAGCAGTGAAGGCTGTGTATTGGCCTATGGCTACACCTTC; CDR3 protein: CASSEGCVLAYGYTF
J gene: TRBJ1-3; clone size: many; D gene: .; V gene: TRBV4-1; CDR3 DNA: TGCGCCAGCAGGATAATTGGGGACTCTGGAAACACCATATATTTT; CDR3 protein: CASRIIGDSGNTIYF
J gene: TRBJ1-1; clone size: many; D gene: .; V gene: TRBV27; CDR3 DNA: TGTGCCAGCACCAGGAGGGGGGCGTCGCTTCCTGAAGCTTTCTTT; CDR3 protein: CASTRRGASLPEAFF
J gene: TRBJ1-5; clone size: .; D gene: .; V gene: TRBV6-2/TRBV6-3; CDR3 DNA: TGTGCCAGCAGTTACGAAGGGGGAGGCGGTCAGCCCCAGCATTTT; CDR3 protein: CASSYEGGGGQPQHF
J gene: TRBJ2-2; clone size: many; D gene: .; V gene: TRBV6-1; CDR3 DNA: TGTGCCAGCAGTGACCCTAAGGGAACCGGGGAGCTGTTTTTT; CDR3 protein: CASSDPKGTGELFF
J gene: TRBJ2-7; clone size: many; D gene: TRBD2; V gene: TRBV5-1; CDR3 DNA: TGCGCCAGCAGCCAGCCCGGACTAGCGGGAGGTTACTCCTACGAGCAGTACTTC; CDR3 protein: CASSQPGLAGGYSYEQYF
J gene: TRBJ1-5; clone size: once; D gene: TRBD1; V gene: TRBV20-1; CDR3 DNA: TGCAGTGGGACAGGGGGTGATCAGCCCCAGCATTTT; CDR3 protein: CSGTGGDQPQHF
J gene: TRBJ2-7; clone size: .; D gene: .; V gene: TRBV11-1; CDR3 DNA: TGTGCCAGTAGCTTAGCTCTAGTACAGGCCACCTACGAGCAGTACTTC; CDR3 protein: CASSLALVQATYEQYF
J gene: TRBJ1-5; clone size: many; D gene: .; V gene: TRBV20-1; CDR3 DNA: TGCAGTGCAGACGATACTGTTTCCAATCAGCCCCAGCATTTT; CDR3 protein: CSADDTVSNQPQHF
J gene: TRBJ1-2; clone size: many; D gene: TRBD1; V gene: TRBV7-9; CDR3 DNA: TGTGCCAGCAGCCTCGGGACAGGGCGAGACTATGGCTACACCTTC; CDR3 protein: CASSLGTGRDYGYTF
J gene: TRBJ2-1; clone size: .; D gene: TRBD2; V gene: TRBV5-1; CDR3 DNA: TGCGCCAGCAGCTTGGGTTTGGGACTAGCGGGGTCCTACAATGAGCAGTTCTTC; CDR3 protein: CASSLGLGLAGSYNEQFF
J gene: TRBJ2-5; clone size: many; D gene: TRBD2; V gene: TRBV10-2; CDR3 DNA: TGCGCCAGCAGTGTACTAGCGTCGGAGACCCAGTACTTC; CDR3 protein: CASSVLASETQYF
J gene: TRBJ1-2; clone size: many; D gene: .; V gene: TRBV6-1; CDR3 DNA: TGTGCCAGCAGCCCCGGACGGACTGACGGCCACACCTTC; CDR3 protein: CASSPGRTDGHTF
J gene: TRBJ2-7; clone size: medium-sized; D gene: .; V gene: TRBV28; CDR3 DNA: TGTGCCAGCAGTTTGTGGGAAGAGCAGTACTTC; CDR3 protein: CASSLWEEQYF
J gene: TRBJ1-1; clone size: many; D gene: .; V gene: TRBV28; CDR3 DNA: TGTGCCAGCAGTTTAGCGGGACGGCTGAACACTGAAGCTTTCTTT; CDR3 protein: CASSLAGRLNTEAFF
J gene: TRBJ1-2; clone size: many; D gene: TRBD1; V gene: TRBV11-2; CDR3 DNA: TGTGCCAGCAGCTTGCGGCAGGGGGGTGGCTACACCTTC; CDR3 protein: CASSLRQGGGYTF